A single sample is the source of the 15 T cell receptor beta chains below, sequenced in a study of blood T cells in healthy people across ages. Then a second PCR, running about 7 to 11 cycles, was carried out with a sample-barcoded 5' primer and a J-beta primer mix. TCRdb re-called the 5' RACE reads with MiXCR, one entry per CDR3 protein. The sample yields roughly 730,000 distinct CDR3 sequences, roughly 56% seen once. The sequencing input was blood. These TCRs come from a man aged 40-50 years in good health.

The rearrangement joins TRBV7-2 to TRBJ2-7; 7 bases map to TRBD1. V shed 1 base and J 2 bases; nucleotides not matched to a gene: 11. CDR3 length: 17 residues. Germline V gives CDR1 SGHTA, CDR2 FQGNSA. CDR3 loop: CASSLGGPGQIPYEQYF. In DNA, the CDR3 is TGTGCCAGCAGCTTAGGGGGCCCGGGACAGATCCCCTACGAGCAGTACTTC.

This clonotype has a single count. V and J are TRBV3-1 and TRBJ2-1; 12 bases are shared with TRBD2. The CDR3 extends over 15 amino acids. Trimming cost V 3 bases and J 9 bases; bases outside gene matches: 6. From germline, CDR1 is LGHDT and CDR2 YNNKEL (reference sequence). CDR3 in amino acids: CASSQTSGGYGEQFF. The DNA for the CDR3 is TGTGCCAGCAGCCAGACTAGCGGGGGATATGGTGAGCAGTTCTTC.

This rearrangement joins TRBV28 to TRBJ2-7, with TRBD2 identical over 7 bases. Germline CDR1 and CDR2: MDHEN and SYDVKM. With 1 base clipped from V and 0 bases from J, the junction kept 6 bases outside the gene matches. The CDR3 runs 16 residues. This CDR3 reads CASSLLAGELSYEQYF. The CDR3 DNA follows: TGTGCCAGCAGTTTATTGGCGGGAGAGCTCTCCTACGAGCAGTACTTC.

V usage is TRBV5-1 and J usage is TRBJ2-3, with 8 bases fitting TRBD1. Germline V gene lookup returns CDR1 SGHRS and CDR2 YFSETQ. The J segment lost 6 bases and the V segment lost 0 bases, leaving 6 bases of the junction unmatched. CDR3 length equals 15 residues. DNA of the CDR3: TGCGCCAGCAGCTTGGAAACAGGGGGAGCCGATACGCAGTATTTT. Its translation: CASSLETGGADTQYF.

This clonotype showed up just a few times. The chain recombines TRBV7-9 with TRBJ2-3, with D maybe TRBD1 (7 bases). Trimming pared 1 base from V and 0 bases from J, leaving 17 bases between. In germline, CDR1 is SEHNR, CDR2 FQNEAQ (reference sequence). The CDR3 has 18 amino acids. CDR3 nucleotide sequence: TGTGCCAGCAGCTTAGAGGTCCGGGGGACAGCTAGCACAGATACGCAGTATTTT. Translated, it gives CASSLEVRGTASTDTQYF.

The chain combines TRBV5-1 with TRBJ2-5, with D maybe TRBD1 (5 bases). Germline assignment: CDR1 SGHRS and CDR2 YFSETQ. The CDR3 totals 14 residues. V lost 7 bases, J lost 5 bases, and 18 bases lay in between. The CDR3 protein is CASYLDSGAETQYF. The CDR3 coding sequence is TGCGCCAGCTATCTCGACTCTGGGGCGGAGACCCAGTACTTC. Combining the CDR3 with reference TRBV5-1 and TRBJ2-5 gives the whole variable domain KAGVTQTPRYLIKTRGQQVTLSCSPISGHRSVSWYQQTPGQGLQFLFEYFSETQRNKGNFPGRFSGRQFSNSRSEMNVSTLELGDSALYLCASYLDSGAETQYFGPGTRLLVL.

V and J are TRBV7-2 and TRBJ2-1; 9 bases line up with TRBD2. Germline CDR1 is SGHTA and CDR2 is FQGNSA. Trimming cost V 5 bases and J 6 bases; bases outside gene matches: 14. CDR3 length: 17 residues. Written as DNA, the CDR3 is TGTGCCAGCAGCCCCGGGGTGGGGCGGGAGGGCTTCAATGAGCAGTTCTTC. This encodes CASSPGVGREGFNEQFF.

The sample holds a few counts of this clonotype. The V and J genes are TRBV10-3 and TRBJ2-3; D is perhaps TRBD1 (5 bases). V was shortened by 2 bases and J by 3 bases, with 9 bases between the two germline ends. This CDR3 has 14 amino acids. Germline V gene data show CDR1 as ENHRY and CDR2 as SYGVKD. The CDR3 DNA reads TGTGCCATCAGTGAGGGGGCGGCGACAGATACGCAGTATTTT. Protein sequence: CAISEGAATDTQYF.

Written as DNA, the CDR3 is TGCGCCAGCAGCCAAGATATTGGGTGGGCGGGAGGAGGTACAGATACGCAGTATTTT. Translation gives CASSQDIGWAGGGTDTQYF. V and J are TRBV4-3 and TRBJ2-3; 8 positions match TRBD2. The junction had 14 bases not matched to a gene; V was cut back by 0 bases and J by 3 bases. Germline V gene data show CDR1 as LGHNA and CDR2 as YSLEER. This CDR3 contains 19 residues.

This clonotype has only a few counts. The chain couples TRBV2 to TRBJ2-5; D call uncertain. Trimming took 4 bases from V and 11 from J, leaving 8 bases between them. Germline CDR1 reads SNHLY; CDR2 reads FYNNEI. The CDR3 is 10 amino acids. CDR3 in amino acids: CASSGKGQYF. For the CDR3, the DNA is TGTGCCAGCAGTGGAAAAGGGCAGTACTTC.

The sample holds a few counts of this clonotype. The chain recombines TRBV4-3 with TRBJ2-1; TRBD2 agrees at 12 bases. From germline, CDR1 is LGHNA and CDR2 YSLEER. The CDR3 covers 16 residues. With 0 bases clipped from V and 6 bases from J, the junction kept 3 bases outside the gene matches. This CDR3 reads CASSQEGLAGFNEQFF. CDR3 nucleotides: TGCGCCAGCAGCCAAGAAGGACTAGCGGGATTCAATGAGCAGTTCTTC.

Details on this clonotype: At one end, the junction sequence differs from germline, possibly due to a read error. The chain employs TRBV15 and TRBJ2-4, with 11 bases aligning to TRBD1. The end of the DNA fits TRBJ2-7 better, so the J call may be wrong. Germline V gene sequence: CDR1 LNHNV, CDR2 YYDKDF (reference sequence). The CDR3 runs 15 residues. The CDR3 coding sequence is TGTACCACCAGCGACGGGACAGGGGGGAGAGACGAGCAGTACTTC. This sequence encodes CTTSDGTGGRDEQYF.

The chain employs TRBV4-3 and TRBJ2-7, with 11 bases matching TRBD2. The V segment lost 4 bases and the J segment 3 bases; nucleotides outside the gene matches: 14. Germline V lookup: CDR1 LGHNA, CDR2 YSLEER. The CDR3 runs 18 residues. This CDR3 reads CASSLKTETSGSVYEQYF. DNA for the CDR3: TGCGCCAGCAGCCTAAAGACCGAAACTAGCGGGAGCGTCTACGAGCAGTACTTC.

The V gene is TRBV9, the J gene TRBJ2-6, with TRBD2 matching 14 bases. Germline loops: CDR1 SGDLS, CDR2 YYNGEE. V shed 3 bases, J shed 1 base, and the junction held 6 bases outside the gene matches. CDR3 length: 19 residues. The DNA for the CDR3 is TGTGCCAGCAGCGCTGGGGGACTAGCGGGAGTATCTGGGGCCAACGTCCTGACTTTC. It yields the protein CASSAGGLAGVSGANVLTF.

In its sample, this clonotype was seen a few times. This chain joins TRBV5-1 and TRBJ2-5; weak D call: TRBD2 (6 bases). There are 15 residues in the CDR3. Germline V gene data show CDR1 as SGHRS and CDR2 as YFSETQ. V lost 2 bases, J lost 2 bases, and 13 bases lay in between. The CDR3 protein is CASSLQQRAQETQYF. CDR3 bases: TGCGCCAGCAGCTTACAACAGCGGGCTCAAGAGACCCAGTACTTC.